A single T cell receptor beta chain is shown here with its context. The antigen this receptor binds is unknown. No per-base quality is available; no much larger clone lies one base away. The library relied on PCR. The data were produced on an Illumina HiSeq 2500. Unique molecular identifiers were incorporated into TCR beta cDNA libraries to reduce PCR and sequencing biases. Approximately 500,000 cDNA molecules were obtained for every 1 to 10 million input T cells, so each molecule roughly corresponded to one T cell. Patient libraries were prepared and sequenced with the same protocol used for the earlier healthy control dataset. Within a given batch, samples were prepared together, multiplexed and sequenced on the same HiSeq lane. Concerning the study's data processing: Raw barcoded reads were processed with MIGEC, discarding single-read molecular identifier groups before consensus assembly and CDR3 extraction. Clonotype tables were post-analysed with VDJtools, and diversity was normalized by down-sampling all datasets to the smallest sample size. In repertoire overlap clustering, CDR3 amino acid sequences, but not nucleotide sequences, were matched to correct batch-related cross-sample contamination. TCRdb took the public reads, trimmed them with fastp at Q25, ran MiXCR for clone calling and kept in-frame beta chains. Each CDR3 protein gets just one entry, which takes the most common genes and DNA from the rows behind it. In this record, the V and J calls reflect TCRdb's handling and not the investigators' own analysis. Across this sample there are some 890,000 distinct CDR3 sequences, with approximately 57% seen only once. The leading ten clones occupy about 4.8% of the sample.

For CDR1 and CDR2, the germline V gene lists MNHEY and SVGAGI. V loses 0 bases of germline sequence and J loses 6 bases, and the interval between the two ends is 24 bases. The CDR3 starts with the cysteine, ends with the phenylalanine, and has 18 residues. The read is trimmed to its CDR3 DNA, 54 bases read in frame from base 1. This entry comes from a study of post-analysis software for immune sequencing data (dated by TCRdb to the mid-2010s). Study-level background: The recorded disease courses included relapsing-remitting, secondary progressive and progressive-relapsing multiple sclerosis, and some patients had no subtype annotation. A subset of samples was prepared in parallel using single-end sample barcoding, then pooled and co-amplified after Illumina adapter ligation. The patient repertoires were set against under 13 previously published healthy control repertoires from donors whose ages ranged from roughly 6 to 27 years.

To demonstrate the VDJtools post-analysis software, the study profiled TCR beta repertoires from the peripheral blood of about a dozen young patients with multiple sclerosis. The patients with multiple sclerosis were children and adolescents between roughly 6 and 17 years of age. Results and caveats for the whole study, not just this receptor: Direct clustering with F measure revealed strong co-clustering of samples prepared in the same batch, which led to a batch-effect correction. Significantly higher frequencies in patients than in controls were found for roughly 5 TRBV segments, including TRBV5-6, TRBV5-1 and TRBV20-1. The control group was slightly older than the multiple sclerosis patient group. Multiple sclerosis patients had significantly lower normalized Chao1 diversity than controls, a result that suggests substantial peripheral T-cell clonal expansion.

The origin of this receptor is a girl aged 5 to 17 with multiple sclerosis. The rearranged chain carries TRBV6-5 and TRBJ2-7; no D segment can be confidently identified. The material sequenced was blood. The CDR3 reads CASSYSTPGPNFFGEQYF. The DNA reads as follows: TGTGCCAGCAGTTACTCGACCCCCGGGCCAAATTTCTTCGGCGAGCAGTACTTC.